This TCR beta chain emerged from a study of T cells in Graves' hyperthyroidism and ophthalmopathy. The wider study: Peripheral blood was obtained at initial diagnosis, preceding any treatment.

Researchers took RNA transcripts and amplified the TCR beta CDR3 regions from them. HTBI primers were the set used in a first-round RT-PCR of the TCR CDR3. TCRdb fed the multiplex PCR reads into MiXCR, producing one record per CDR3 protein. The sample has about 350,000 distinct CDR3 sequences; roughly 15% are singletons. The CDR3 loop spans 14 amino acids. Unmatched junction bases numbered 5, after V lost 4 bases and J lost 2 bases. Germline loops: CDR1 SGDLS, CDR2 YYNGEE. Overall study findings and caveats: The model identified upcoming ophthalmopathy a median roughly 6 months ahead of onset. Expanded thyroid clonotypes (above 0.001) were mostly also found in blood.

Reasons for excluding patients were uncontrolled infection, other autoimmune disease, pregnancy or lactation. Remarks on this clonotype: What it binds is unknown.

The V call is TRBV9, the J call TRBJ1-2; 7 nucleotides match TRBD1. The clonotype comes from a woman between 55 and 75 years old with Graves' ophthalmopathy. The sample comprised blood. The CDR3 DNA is TGTGCCAGCAGCAAAATGACAGGGAACTATGGCTACACCTTC. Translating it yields CASSKMTGNYGYTF.